Listed here is a single TCR beta chain. This specimen belongs to a study of blood T cell repertoires in COVID-19. For the study at large: PBMCs, B-cell-depleted T cells, or T cells provided the cDNA or gDNA that made up the material.

The assay was immunoSEQ multiplex PCR, and TCRdb's table has in-frame clones only and misses some. This sample has roughly 42,000 clones, with around 82% found just once. Specimen: peripheral blood. This TCR came from a human donor in a cohort sampled during active COVID-19.

This CDR3 reads CASSLDGQASYNEQFF. The DNA for the CDR3 is TGCGCCAGCAGCTTGGATGGACAGGCGTCCTACAATGAGCAGTTCTTC. The chain has TRBV5-1 and TRBJ2-1, with 7 bases lining up with TRBD1. This CDR3 is 16 amino acids long. J was trimmed by 1 base and V by 0 bases; bases with no gene match: 4. The V gene's germline CDR1 is SGHRS and CDR2 YFSETQ.